This TCR beta chain stems from a study of beta chain features in type 1 diabetes. The CDR3 extends over 13 amino acids. CDR1 and CDR2 from the germline V gene are GTSNPN and SVGIG (reference sequence). cDNA synthesis used the whole RNA isolate, giving expressed TCRB sequences. Only in-frame clones appear in the TCRdb table, and some are missing; sequencing was by immunoSEQ multiplex PCR. Of some 45,000 clones listed, 51% are singletons. The receptor comes from a young woman in good health. The sequenced sample was Tregs from blood. The chain recombines TRBV30 with TRBJ2-1, with 13 positions matching TRBD2. CDR3 in amino acids: CAFTSGRAFEQFF. The CDR3 nucleotides are TGTGCATTCACTAGCGGGAGGGCCTTTGAGCAGTTCTTC.